What follows are 19 T cell receptor beta chains derived from one specimen sequenced in a study of type 1 regulatory T cells. A single record per CDR3 protein comes from TCRdb applying MiXCR to the reads. The table lists about 74,000 distinct CDR3 sequences, nearly 65% of them singletons. These receptors' antigens are unknown. The specimen was cultured T cells, either the whole culture or a sorted T cell fraction (not recorded which). Specified subset: Tr1-enriched cell product generated in vitro against host alloantigens. The receptors were sampled from a human donor in good health.

The chain is built from TRBV20-1 and TRBJ2-7; D gene uncertain. The V end was cut by 3 bases, the J end by 4 bases, with 13 bases between. Germline-derived CDR1 and CDR2 are DFQATT and SNEGSKA (reference sequence). CDR3 length: 13 residues. CDR3 sequence reads: CSASLRWKYEQYF. In nucleotides, the CDR3 is TGCAGTGCTAGTTTGCGGTGGAAATACGAGCAGTACTTC.

The V call is TRBV20-1, the J call TRBJ1-1; no clear D. The germline gives CDR1 DFQATT, CDR2 SNEGSKA (reference sequence). V lost 5 bases and J lost 0, with 7 bases in between. CDR3 length equals 12 residues. The CDR3 sequence: CSAAGLNTEAFF. The CDR3 nucleotides are TGCAGTGCTGCCGGCCTGAACACTGAAGCTTTCTTT.

The CDR3 loop reads CSAERESSYNEQFF. The CDR3 DNA reads as TGCAGTGCCGAGCGGGAGAGCTCCTACAATGAGCAGTTCTTC. V is TRBV20-1 and J is TRBJ2-1; the match to TRBD2 covers 8 bases. The V gene's germline CDR1 is DFQATT and CDR2 SNEGSKA (reference sequence). The trim removed 6 bases at V and 0 bases at J, leaving 4 bases unmatched. The CDR3 spans 14 residues.

This chain joins TRBV4-3 and TRBJ2-1; 7 positions agree with TRBD2. The CDR3 runs 14 residues. V gave up 8 bases and J gave up 2 bases; unmatched junction bases: 6. Germline V lookup: CDR1 LGHNA, CDR2 YSLEER. The CDR3 here is CASRKRDPYNEQFF. CDR3 nucleotide sequence: TGCGCCAGCCGTAAGCGGGACCCCTACAATGAGCAGTTCTTC.

CDR3 sequence: CASTPGRVAAGELFF. In DNA form, the CDR3 reads TGTGCCAGCACCCCCGGGAGGGTAGCTGCCGGGGAGCTGTTTTTT. This sequence joins TRBV3-1 and TRBJ2-2; 8 bases match TRBD2. Germline loops: CDR1 LGHDT, CDR2 YNNKEL (reference sequence). V lost 7 bases, J lost 6 bases, and 10 bases stayed unmatched. The length of the CDR3 is 15 residues.

The V call is TRBV4-2, the J call TRBJ2-5; possibly TRBD2 for D (5 bases). V was pared by 4 bases and J by 5 bases, with 14 bases between. The CDR3 has 14 residues. The germline V gene has CDR1 LGHNA and CDR2 YNFKEQ. The CDR3 region is CASSRGISTETQYF. CDR3 DNA: TGTGCCAGCAGCCGAGGGATTAGCACGGAGACCCAGTACTTC.

This rearrangement joins TRBV27 to TRBJ2-1; TRBD2 might be the D (6 bases). CDR1 is MNHEY, CDR2 SMNVEV, per germline (reference sequence). Trimming took off 6 bases at V and 3 bases at J, with 21 bases between the two ends. This CDR3 has 17 amino acids. CDR3 in DNA: TGTGCCAGCAGGACTCTACCCATGATAGCGGACTACAATGAGCAGTTCTTC. Its translation is CASRTLPMIADYNEQFF.

The chain combines TRBV20-1 with TRBJ1-1; 9 positions agree with TRBD1. The CDR3 has 17 amino acids. Germline V gene data show CDR1 as DFQATT and CDR2 as SNEGSKA (reference sequence). Trimming at V came to 3 bases and at J to 5 bases, leaving 16 bases not matched to a gene. CDR3 in amino acids: CSASISGTGLVGTEAFF. The CDR3 nucleotides are TGCAGTGCTAGCATCTCCGGGACAGGGTTGGTAGGGACTGAAGCTTTCTTT.

This rearrangement joins TRBV5-1 to TRBJ1-2; 10 bases fit TRBD1. The CDR3 runs to 12 residues. Looked up from germline, CDR1 is SGHRS and CDR2 is YFSETQ. With V trimmed by 2 bases and J by 13 bases, 5 bases remained unmatched. CDR3 DNA: TGCGCCAGCAGCTTCCCGGGACAGGGGCGCACCTTC. It is translated as CASSFPGQGRTF. Full variable domain (missing parts from reference TRBV5-1 and TRBJ1-2): KAGVTQTPRYLIKTRGQQVTLSCSPISGHRSVSWYQQTPGQGLQFLFEYFSETQRNKGNFPGRFSGRQFSNSRSEMNVSTLELGDSALYLCASSFPGQGRTFGSGTRLTVV.

This clonotype was counted between two and nine times. The V gene is TRBV27, the J gene TRBJ2-7, with unresolved D. V lost 0 bases and J 0 bases, leaving 12 bases between the germline ends. The germline V gene has CDR1 MNHEY and CDR2 SMNVEV (reference sequence). The CDR3 spans 16 residues. CDR3 bases: TGTGCCAGCAGTTTATCGTTCAGGTTGTCCTCCTACGAGCAGTACTTC. Translating gives CASSLSFRLSSYEQYF.

The CDR3 here is CASSLTGLGGLNEQFF. CDR3 sequence (DNA): TGTGCCAGCAGCTTAACGGGACTAGGGGGTTTAAATGAGCAGTTCTTC. This chain links TRBV7-2 with TRBJ2-1, with 8 positions matching TRBD2. Germline loops: CDR1 SGHTA, CDR2 FQGNSA. Unmatched junction bases numbered 10, after V lost 2 bases and J lost 7 bases. The CDR3 has 16 amino acids. The whole variable domain, filled in from reference TRBV7-2 and TRBJ2-1, reads GAGVSQSPSNKVTEKGKDVELRCDPISGHTALYWYRQSLGQGLEFLIYFQGNSAPDKSGLPSDRFSAERTGGSVSTLTIQRTQQEDSAVYLCASSLTGLGGLNEQFFGPGTRLTVL.

The chain carries TRBV12-3 or TRBV12-4 and TRBJ2-1; 12 nucleotides line up with TRBD2. The trim removed 6 bases at V and 12 bases at J, leaving 9 bases unmatched. CDR3 length equals 14 residues. The CDR3 DNA reads TGTGCCAGCAGACCCATGACTAGCGGGAGCATGCAGTTCTTC. Translated: CASRPMTSGSMQFF.

This rearrangement joins TRBV6-4 to TRBJ1-4, with D possibly TRBD1 on 5 matching bases. Germline assignment: CDR1 MRHNA and CDR2 SNTAGT. V shed 7 bases and J shed 13 bases, with 19 bases lying between them. The CDR3 consists of 13 residues. CDR3 sequence (DNA): TGTGCCAGCACTGGACATGCGAGAGAAGGACTGTTTTTT. Protein sequence: CASTGHAREGLFF.

CDR3 sequence (DNA): TGTGCCATCAGGGGTGACGGGAGTTTTAATGAGCAGTTCTTC. Protein product: CAIRGDGSFNEQFF. The chain has TRBV10-3 and TRBJ2-1; D perhaps matches TRBD2 (6 bases). The CDR3 runs to 14 residues. The V end was cut by 6 bases, the J end by 7 bases, with 16 bases between. The V gene's germline CDR1 is ENHRY and CDR2 SYGVKD.

There are a few counts of this clonotype. The CDR3 bases are TGTGCCAGCAGTTTAGCGGGAGTTGGGAATGAGCAGTTCTTC. Amino acid sequence: CASSLAGVGNEQFF. The chain carries TRBV28 and TRBJ2-1; 7 bases fit TRBD2. The length of the CDR3 is 14 residues. Germline V gene lookup returns CDR1 MDHEN and CDR2 SYDVKM. Unmatched junction bases numbered 5, after V lost 2 bases and J lost 7 bases. Using reference TRBV28 and TRBJ2-1 for the parts outside the CDR3, the full variable domain is DVKVTQSSRYLVKRTGEKVFLECVQDMDHENMFWYRQDPGLGLRLIYFSYDVKMKEKGDIPEGYSVSREKKERFSLILESASTNQTSMYLCASSLAGVGNEQFFGPGTRLTVL.

Notes on this clonotype: Lacking the conserved final phenylalanine or tryptophan, this CDR3 likely reflects a read error. The DNA is omitted, as the CDR3 cannot be located on it reliably, and the CDR3 follows TCRdb's listing. The chain links TRBV6-4 to TRBJ2-7; TRBD2, the table's D call, was not compared with the DNA. From its first to its last residue, the CDR3 has 14 amino acids. The germline gives CDR1 MRHNA, CDR2 SNTAGT. The CDR3 reads CASSDSILRGTRRS.

This chain links TRBV18 with TRBJ2-7, with a weak D call TRBD1 (5 bases). Germline values: CDR1 KGHSH, CDR2 LQKENI. The CDR3 spans 12 residues. With 2 bases removed from V and 3 bases from J, the gap between germline ends came to 5 bases. DNA for the CDR3: TGTGCCAGCTCACCAGACAGCTACGAGCAGTACTTC. It specifies CASSPDSYEQYF.

Comments on this clonotype: One end of the junction varies from germline; a read error may be responsible. The chain employs TRBV12-3 or TRBV12-4 and TRBJ2-5, with 10 positions matching TRBD2. CDR3 length: 13 amino acids. DNA of the CDR3: TGTGCCAGCAGTCTAGCGGGGGTGGAGACCCAGTACTTC. Amino acid sequence: CASSLAGVETQYF.

The chain has TRBV5-1 and TRBJ1-1; TRBD1 matches 12 bases. Germline assignment: CDR1 SGHRS and CDR2 YFSETQ. V trimming: 0 bases; J trimming: 1 base; junction bases outside the gene matches: 4. The CDR3 totals 17 residues. Here the CDR3 reads CASSLGGTGGANTEAFF. For the CDR3, the DNA is TGCGCCAGCAGCTTGGGGGGGACAGGGGGCGCGAACACTGAAGCTTTCTTT.